The 20 T cell receptor beta chains in this list originate from one sample, sequenced in a study of blood T cell repertoires in COVID-19. TCRdb's copy holds only in-frame clones and misses some; the assay was immunoSEQ multiplex PCR. The repertoire holds about 160,000 clones, with 85% as singletons. Sequenced: peripheral blood. These receptors originate from a woman aged 45-59 years with COVID-19, enrolled during active disease.

The chain carries TRBV6-1 and TRBJ2-3, with 10 bases lining up with TRBD2. The CDR3 consists of 15 residues. Unmatched junction bases numbered 7, after V lost 6 bases and J lost 4 bases. Germline V gene data show CDR1 as MNHNS and CDR2 as SASEGT. For the CDR3, the DNA is TGTGCCAGCAGACGTAGCGGGGGGTATTCAGATACGCAGTATTTT. Translating gives CASRRSGGYSDTQYF.

This chain joins TRBV30 and TRBJ1-1; D remains ambiguous. Deletions cut 2 bases from V and 0 bases from J, with 10 bases between. The germline V gene encodes CDR1 GTSNPN and CDR2 SVGIG (reference sequence). This CDR3 region has 14 residues. CDR3 sequence (DNA): TGTGCCTGGAGTATTACTACTATGAACACTGAAGCTTTCTTT. Translated, it gives CAWSITTMNTEAFF.

The gene calls are TRBV12-5 and TRBJ2-3; no clear D gene. CDR1 is LGHNT, CDR2 FRNRAP, per germline. The germline V and J ends were trimmed by 2 bases and 7 bases, with 10 bases remaining between them. This CDR3 has 13 residues. The CDR3 spells CASGLSSRNTQYF. DNA for the CDR3: TGTGCTAGTGGTTTGTCCAGTCGAAATACGCAGTATTTT.

V gene TRBV6-6 combines with J gene TRBJ2-7; a possible D gene is TRBD1 (6 bases). V gave up 6 bases and J gave up 4 bases, with 16 bases separating them. Germline V lookup: CDR1 MNHNY, CDR2 SVGAGI (reference sequence). CDR3 length: 14 amino acids. CDR3 residues: CASRGAGTTYEQYF. The DNA for the CDR3 is TGTGCCAGCAGGGGGGCCGGGACAACTTACGAGCAGTACTTC.

The V gene is TRBV3-1 (or the pseudogene TRBV3-2), the J gene TRBJ2-7, with 7 bases matching TRBD1. Germline values: CDR1 LGHDT, CDR2 YNNKEL (reference sequence). The CDR3 runs 15 residues. J gave up 4 bases and V 2 bases, and 8 bases lay outside the gene matches. CDR3: CASSQPNRDSYEQYF. CDR3 DNA: TGTGCCAGCAGCCAACCTAATAGGGACAGTTACGAGCAGTACTTC.

This clone was observed a handful of times. The chain carries TRBV20-1 and TRBJ2-7; possible D gene TRBD1, 5 bases. Germline-derived CDR1 and CDR2 are DFQATT and SNEGSKA (reference sequence). The CDR3 extends over 11 amino acids. The germline V and J ends were trimmed by 3 bases and 6 bases, with 9 bases remaining between them. CDR3 in DNA: TGCAGTGCTAGTACACAGGCCGAGCAGTACTTC. This codes for CSASTQAEQYF.

The chain employs TRBV19 and TRBJ1-1; D call uncertain. The CDR3 loop spans 13 amino acids. Trimming took 4 bases from V and 1 from J, leaving 7 bases between them. The germline CDR1 and CDR2 sequences are LNHDA and SQIVND (reference sequence). CDR3 in DNA: TGTGCCAGTAGTACCCAGAAGAACACTGAAGCTTTCTTT. Protein product: CASSTQKNTEAFF.

The V gene is TRBV7-9, the J gene TRBJ2-1; 9 bases are shared with TRBD2. The J segment lost 0 bases and the V segment lost 2 bases, leaving 2 bases of the junction unmatched. The CDR3 spans 16 residues. Per germline, CDR1 SEHNR and CDR2 FQNEAQ (reference sequence). CDR3 DNA sequence: TGTGCCAGCAGCTTAAGCGGGGGGCGCTCCTACAATGAGCAGTTCTTC. Translation gives CASSLSGGRSYNEQFF.

The rearrangement joins TRBV7-9 to TRBJ2-2; the D gene is possibly TRBD2 (6 bases). This CDR3 region has 14 residues. V was trimmed by 5 bases and J by 6 bases, leaving 13 bases between them. Germline loops: CDR1 SEHNR, CDR2 FQNEAQ (reference sequence). Here the CDR3 DNA reads TGTGCCAGCAGCCCCAATTCGGGGGCCGGGGAGCTGTTTTTT. It encodes CASSPNSGAGELFF.

The genes are TRBV30 and TRBJ1-2; D uncertain. V was cut by 2 bases and J by 10 bases, with 14 bases left in between. This CDR3 has 12 amino acids. Germline V lookup: CDR1 GTSNPN, CDR2 SVGIG (reference sequence). This CDR3 reads CAWSFGPRDYTF. The DNA of the CDR3 is TGTGCCTGGAGTTTTGGGCCCCGGGACTACACCTTC.

This chain joins TRBV11-3 and TRBJ2-7, with TRBD1 identical over 7 bases. Trimming cost V 3 bases and J 1 base; bases outside gene matches: 12. Germline V CDR1 and CDR2: SGHNT, YENEEA. There are 17 residues in the CDR3. CDR3 residues: CASSFDASGTDSYEQYF. The CDR3, as DNA: TGTGCCAGCAGCTTTGACGCCTCGGGGACAGATTCCTACGAGCAGTACTTC.

The rearrangement joins TRBV24-1 to TRBJ2-3; 9 positions agree with TRBD2. Germline V gene lookup returns CDR1 KGHDR and CDR2 SFDVKD. The CDR3 extends over 16 amino acids. V dropped 1 base and J dropped 4; count of bases not matched to a gene: 5. CDR3 protein: CATSDFGGGAADTQYF. The CDR3 DNA reads as TGTGCCACCAGTGATTTCGGCGGGGGGGCCGCAGATACGCAGTATTTT.

The rearrangement links TRBV5-4 to TRBJ1-1; 12 bases match TRBD1. The CDR3 is 17 residues long. Trimming at V came to 3 bases and at J to 3 bases, leaving 9 bases not matched to a gene. Germline CDR1 and CDR2: SGHNT and YYREEE (reference sequence). The DNA of the CDR3 is TGTGCCAGCAGCTGGAGGTGGGACAGGGGGCCGGACACTGAAGCTTTCTTT. Its protein product is CASSWRWDRGPDTEAFF.

This clone appeared a single time. The chain joins TRBV14 to TRBJ2-5, with 8 bases that match TRBD1. This CDR3 contains 15 residues. Germline V gives CDR1 SGHDN, CDR2 FVKESK. J was trimmed by 4 bases and V by 5 bases; bases with no gene match: 9. The DNA of the CDR3 is TGTGCCAGCAGCGGCCGACAGGGGAGAATAGAGACCCAGTACTTC. It codes for CASSGRQGRIETQYF.

CDR3 region: CASSVGQGNQPQHF. For the CDR3, the DNA is TGTGCCAGCAGCGTTGGACAGGGGAATCAGCCCCAGCATTTT. This chain joins TRBV7-9 and TRBJ1-5; 9 bases map to TRBD1. The CDR3 has 14 amino acids. The V segment lost 5 bases and the J segment 4 bases; nucleotides outside the gene matches: 3. Germline V gene data show CDR1 as SEHNR and CDR2 as FQNEAQ (reference sequence).

This chain connects TRBV7-2 to TRBJ2-3; 10 nucleotides agree with TRBD2. Germline V gives CDR1 SGHTA, CDR2 FQGNSA. CDR3 size: 19 residues. The trim removed 5 bases at V and 2 bases at J, leaving 16 bases unmatched. The CDR3 is CASSPGGRSGGAITDTQYF. CDR3 nucleotide sequence: TGTGCCAGCAGCCCCGGAGGACGAAGCGGGGGGGCAATCACAGATACGCAGTATTTT. Full variable domain (rest looked up from reference TRBV7-2 and TRBJ2-3): GAGVSQSPSNKVTEKGKDVELRCDPISGHTALYWYRQSLGQGLEFLIYFQGNSAPDKSGLPSDRFSAERTGGSVSTLTIQRTQQEDSAVYLCASSPGGRSGGAITDTQYFGPGTRLTVL.

The V call is TRBV4-1, the J call TRBJ2-4; the match to TRBD2 covers 8 bases. Germline V gene data show CDR1 as MGHRA and CDR2 as YSYEKL. V lost 4 bases, J lost 8 bases, and 4 bases stayed unmatched. This CDR3 region has 13 residues. The CDR3 DNA is TGCGCCAGCAGCCCGGGGGGGCTGGACATTCAGTACTTC. It translates to CASSPGGLDIQYF.

CDR3: CASSFARQETQYF. For the CDR3, the DNA is TGTGCCAGCAGCTTCGCTAGACAAGAGACCCAGTACTTC. This chain links TRBV11-2 with TRBJ2-5; no definite D call. This CDR3 has 13 amino acids. V dropped 3 bases and J dropped 2 bases, with 7 bases sitting between them. CDR1 SGHAT and CDR2 FQNNGV come from the germline V gene.

In its sample, this clone was seen once. The V and J genes are TRBV5-6 and TRBJ2-1; 12 nucleotides agree with TRBD2. The CDR3 has 19 residues. Germline-derived CDR1 and CDR2 are SGHDT and YYEEEE. V trimming: 4 bases; J trimming: 0 bases; junction bases outside the gene matches: 11. The CDR3 is CASSHDPLAGGPSYNEQFF. As DNA, the CDR3 is TGTGCCAGCAGCCACGATCCACTAGCGGGGGGCCCCTCCTACAATGAGCAGTTCTTC.

The rearrangement uses TRBV6-5 and TRBJ1-1; no reliable D call. V was cut by 7 bases and J by 0 bases, with 15 bases left in between. Germline V gives CDR1 MNHEY, CDR2 SVGAGI. This CDR3 comprises 15 residues. CDR3 nucleotides: TGTGCCAGCAAGTCCGGTCTCCGTATGAACACTGAAGCTTTCTTT. Translated: CASKSGLRMNTEAFF.